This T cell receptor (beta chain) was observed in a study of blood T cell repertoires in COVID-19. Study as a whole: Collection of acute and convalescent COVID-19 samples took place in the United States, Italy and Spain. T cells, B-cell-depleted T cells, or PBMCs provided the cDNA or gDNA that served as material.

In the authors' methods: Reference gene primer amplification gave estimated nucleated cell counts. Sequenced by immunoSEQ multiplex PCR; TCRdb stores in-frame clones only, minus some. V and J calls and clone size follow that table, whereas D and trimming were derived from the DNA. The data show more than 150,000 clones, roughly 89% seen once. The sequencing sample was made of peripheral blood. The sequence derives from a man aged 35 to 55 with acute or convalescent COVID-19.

This CDR3 is CASSPYRGRLQEKLFF. CDR3 DNA sequence: TGTGCCAGCAGCCCCTACAGGGGGCGCCTGCAGGAAAAACTGTTTTTT. This chain uses TRBV7-9 with TRBJ1-4; the match to TRBD1 covers 9 bases. Germline CDR1 reads SEHNR; CDR2 reads FQNEAQ (reference sequence). Trimming took 5 bases from V and 8 from J; bases not matched to a gene: 12. There are 16 residues in the CDR3.